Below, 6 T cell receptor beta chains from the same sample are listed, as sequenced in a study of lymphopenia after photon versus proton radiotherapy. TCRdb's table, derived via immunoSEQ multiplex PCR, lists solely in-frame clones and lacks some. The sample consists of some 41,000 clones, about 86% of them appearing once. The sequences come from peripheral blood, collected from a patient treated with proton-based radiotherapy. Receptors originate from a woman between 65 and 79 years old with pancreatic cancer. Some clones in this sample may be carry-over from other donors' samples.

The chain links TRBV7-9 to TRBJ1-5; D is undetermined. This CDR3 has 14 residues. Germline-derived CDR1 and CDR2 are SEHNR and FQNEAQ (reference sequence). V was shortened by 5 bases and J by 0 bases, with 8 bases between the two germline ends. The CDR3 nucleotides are TGTGCCAGCAGCCCGACGGTTAGCAATCAGCCCCAGCATTTT. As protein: CASSPTVSNQPQHF.

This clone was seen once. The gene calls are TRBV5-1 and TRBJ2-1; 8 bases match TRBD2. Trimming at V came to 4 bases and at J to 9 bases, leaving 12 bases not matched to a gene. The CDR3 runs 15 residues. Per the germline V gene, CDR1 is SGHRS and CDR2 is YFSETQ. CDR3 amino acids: CASSLGLGGYVEQFF. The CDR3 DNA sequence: TGCGCCAGCAGCCTGGGACTAGGGGGGTATGTTGAGCAGTTCTTC. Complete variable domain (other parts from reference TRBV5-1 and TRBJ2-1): KAGVTQTPRYLIKTRGQQVTLSCSPISGHRSVSWYQQTPGQGLQFLFEYFSETQRNKGNFPGRFSGRQFSNSRSEMNVSTLELGDSALYLCASSLGLGGYVEQFFGPGTRLTVL.

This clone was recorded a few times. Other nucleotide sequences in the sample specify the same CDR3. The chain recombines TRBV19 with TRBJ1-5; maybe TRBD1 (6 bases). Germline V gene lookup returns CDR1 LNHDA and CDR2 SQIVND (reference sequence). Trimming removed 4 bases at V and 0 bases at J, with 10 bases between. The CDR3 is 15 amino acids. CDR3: CASSTGVDSNQPQHF. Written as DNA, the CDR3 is TGTGCCAGTAGTACAGGGGTTGATAGCAATCAGCCCCAGCATTTT.

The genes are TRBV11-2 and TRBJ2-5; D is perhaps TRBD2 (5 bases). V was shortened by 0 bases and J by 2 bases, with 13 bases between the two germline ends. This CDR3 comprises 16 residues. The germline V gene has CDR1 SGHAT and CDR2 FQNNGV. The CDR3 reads CASSLEGGYVQETQYF. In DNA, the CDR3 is TGTGCCAGCAGCTTAGAAGGCGGGTACGTTCAAGAGACCCAGTACTTC. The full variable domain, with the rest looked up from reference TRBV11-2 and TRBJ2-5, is EAGVAQSPRYKIIEKRQSVAFWCNPISGHATLYWYQQILGQGPKLLIQFQNNGVVDDSQLPKDRFSAERLKGVDSTLKIQPAKLEDSAVYLCASSLEGGYVQETQYFGPGTRLLVL.

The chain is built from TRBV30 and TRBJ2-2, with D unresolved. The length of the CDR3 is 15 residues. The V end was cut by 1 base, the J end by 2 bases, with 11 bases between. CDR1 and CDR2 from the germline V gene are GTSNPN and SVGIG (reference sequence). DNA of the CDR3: TGTGCCTGGAGTGATGGAAACAGCAACACCGGGGAGCTGTTTTTT. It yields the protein CAWSDGNSNTGELFF.

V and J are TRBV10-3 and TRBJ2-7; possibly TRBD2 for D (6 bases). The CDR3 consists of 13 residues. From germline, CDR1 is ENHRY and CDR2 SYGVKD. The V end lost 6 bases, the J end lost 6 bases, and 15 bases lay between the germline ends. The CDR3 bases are TGTGCCATCAGCGGGGACTCCATTCGCGAGCAGTACTTC. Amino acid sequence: CAISGDSIREQYF.